Listed below are T cell receptor beta chains from one sample, sequenced in a study of cytomegalovirus exposure and HLA in healthy donors. This table comes from immunoSEQ multiplex PCR, and its TCRdb copy is limited to in-frame clones, with some not included. This sample carries roughly 190,000 clones, around 88% of them seen once, and the ten largest clones take roughly 1.5%. Sequenced input: PBMCs. These receptors were obtained from a woman younger than 30 in good health and CMV-seronegative. Each CDR3 is given with its conserved first and last residue. A D gene is named only where the DNA matches it firmly.

d_gene | v_gene | CDR3aa
NA | TRBV2 | CASSAGGLYGYTF
TRBD1 | TRBV2 | CASSEGFRWDRGISEAFF
NA | TRBV13 | CASSLGQGRVYGYTF
NA | TRBV9 | CASSVVTGGQDTQYF
NA | TRBV12-5 | CASGLDTVAGVGEAFF
NA | TRBV9 | CASSVQGFDTEAFF
TRBD2 | TRBV5-1 | CASSQGTTGSGEQFF
TRBD1 | TRBV7-6 | CASCPTGGLIEKLFF
NA | TRBV29-1 | CSVTVSSNYGYTF
NA | TRBV7-3 | CASSLGGSDTEAFF
TRBD1 | TRBV30 | CAWSQGAQPQHF
NA | TRBV5-4 | CASSLDQGPSYEQYF
NA | TRBV27 | CASSPTLRTGYTF
TRBD2 | TRBV10-3 | CASSPGVAGSTDTQYF
NA | TRBV9 | CASSDNDEQFF
NA | TRBV29-1 | CSVEDSTEAFF
TRBD1 | TRBV5-1 | CASSDSTGGGSNEKLFF
NA | TRBV4-1 | CASSQESWGYTF
TRBD2 | TRBV18 | CASSLTLIRTSGSYGEQFF
TRBD1 | TRBV10-3 | CAISEEDRGKDGYTF
NA | TRBV27 | CASSLYTGANTGELFF
NA | TRBV6-4 | CASSPYPGDTEAFF
NA | TRBV4-1 | CASSQAPIGGNTEAFF
NA | TRBV4-1 | CASSQGSQAYNEQFF
TRBD1 | TRBV10-3 | CAISEQRTGDYNEQFF
NA | TRBV10-3 | CAIRSKGGGTDTQYF
NA | TRBV11-2 | CASIPLLSGNTEAFF
NA | TRBV29-1 | CSVEDGGPPQNTEAFF
TRBD1 | TRBV9 | CASSVSRQGNQFF
TRBD1 | TRBV15 | CATSRNQGALNYGYTF
NA | TRBV29-1 | CSVGPRETYEQYF